What follows describes a single TCR beta chain. As yet, its antigen is unknown. V lost 4 bases to trimming and J lost 5 bases; unmatched junction nucleotides: 7. This CDR3 is built from 15 residues. Germline CDR1 MRHNA, CDR2 SNTAGT. The repertoire was sequenced with immunoSEQ multiplex PCR; TCRdb's copy has only in-frame clones and lacks some. The profile shows 140,000 to 150,000 clones, roughly nine tenths of them singletons. This record comes from a study of T cell responses to AZD1222 COVID-19 vaccine. Study results and caveats: Sampling that yielded the repertoires occurred only after the peak T cell response. Just a handful of AZD1222 recipients tested seropositive at baseline.

The sequence was obtained from an adult who received the AZD1222 COVID-19 vaccine. The chain has TRBV6-4 and TRBJ2-3; 9 bases line up with TRBD2. Sequenced material: peripheral blood, taken 28 days after the second AZD1222 dose. CDR3: CASSAQRGEVDTQYF. The CDR3 DNA follows: TGTGCCAGCAGTGCCCAGCGGGGGGAGGTAGATACGCAGTATTTT.